These 27 T cell receptor beta chains came from one sample sequenced in a study of blood T cell repertoires in COVID-19. Assay used: immunoSEQ multiplex PCR; TCRdb lists only in-frame clones, some missing. The data show 200,000 to 250,000 clones, 65% to 90% seen once. Sequencing used PBMCs or T cells enriched from blood (not recorded which). The receptors were sampled from a woman aged 50 to 60 with acute COVID-19.

This clone appeared a single time. The chain joins TRBV12-5 to TRBJ1-2; perhaps TRBD1 as D (6 bases). The ends were cut back, 5 bases at V and 6 bases at J, with 19 bases in the middle. This CDR3 comprises 15 residues. CDR1 and CDR2 (germline): LGHNT, FRNRAP. The CDR3 here is CASGPRTITGNGYTF. The CDR3, as DNA: TGTGCTAGTGGTCCCCGAACGATAACAGGGAATGGCTACACCTTC.

V is TRBV18 and J is TRBJ1-1; 8 positions agree with TRBD1. The CDR3 is 14 residues long. Germline CDR1 is KGHSH and CDR2 is LQKENI. V dropped 8 bases and J dropped 6; count of bases not matched to a gene: 11. The CDR3 DNA sequence: TGTGCCAGCCGCATCGGACAGGGCGGCTCTGAAGCTTTCTTT. It translates to CASRIGQGGSEAFF.

The J gene is TRBJ2-1, the V gene TRBV10-3; possibly TRBD2 for D (6 bases). The germline V and J ends were trimmed by 4 bases and 8 bases, with 9 bases remaining between them. CDR3 length: 12 amino acids. The germline gives CDR1 ENHRY, CDR2 SYGVKD. This chain's CDR3 is CAISVGGHEQFF. CDR3 sequence (DNA): TGTGCCATCAGTGTCGGGGGACATGAGCAGTTCTTC.

This chain connects TRBV18 to TRBJ1-2; D gene unclear. V shed 0 bases and J shed 1 base, with 6 bases lying between them. The CDR3 is 14 amino acids. Germline V gene data show CDR1 as KGHSH and CDR2 as LQKENI. The CDR3 here is CASSPPTHNYGYTF. The CDR3 nucleotides are TGTGCCAGCTCACCACCGACTCATAACTATGGCTACACCTTC.

The genes are TRBV28 and TRBJ2-1, with 7 bases matching TRBD1. The V gene end was trimmed by 6 bases and the J gene end by 10 bases; junction bases not matched to a gene: 9. CDR1 and CDR2 (germline): MDHEN, SYDVKM. The CDR3 runs to 13 residues. CDR3 DNA: TGTGCCAGCAGAGGGACAGAGATTTGGGAGCAGTTCTTC. Its translation is CASRGTEIWEQFF.

This clone has more than one count but fewer than ten. This chain uses TRBV21-1 with TRBJ1-2; TRBD1 is the table's D call and was not checked against the DNA. TRBV21-1 corresponds to a pseudogene. This CDR3 spans 12 amino acids. As DNA, the CDR3 is TGTGCCAGCCCGTCCCAGAACTATGGCTACACCTTC. Amino acids: CASPSQNYGYTF.

The V call is TRBV29-1, the J call TRBJ2-5, with 9 bases that match TRBD1. Germline V gene lookup returns CDR1 SQVTM and CDR2 ANQGSEA. The V and J ends lost 7 bases and 2 bases, in that order; junction bases with no gene match: 5. This CDR3 is built from 13 residues. Written as DNA, the CDR3 is TGCAGCGCGGACAGGGGTGGACAAGAGACCCAGTACTTC. Translated: CSADRGGQETQYF. Variable domain in full (rest from reference TRBV29-1 and TRBJ2-5): SAVISQKPSRDICQRGTSLTIQCQVDSQVTMMFWYRQQPGQSLTLIATANQGSEATYESGFVIDKFPISRPNLTFSTLTVSNMSPEDSSIYLCSADRGGQETQYFGPGTRLLVL.

The chain joins TRBV7-2 to TRBJ2-1; D unclear. The CDR3 extends over 15 amino acids. Germline V gives CDR1 SGHTA, CDR2 FQGNSA. V lost 5 bases, J lost 1 base, and 12 bases lay in between. CDR3 sequence (DNA): TGTGCCAGCAGCCACAAAAGTTTATCCTACAATGAGCAGTTCTTC. This sequence encodes CASSHKSLSYNEQFF.

The chain uses TRBV29-1 and TRBJ2-3; TRBD2 aligns across 8 bases. J gave up 1 base and V 5 bases, and 11 bases lay outside the gene matches. The germline V gene has CDR1 SQVTM and CDR2 ANQGSEA. CDR3 length: 16 residues. The CDR3 coding sequence is TGCAGCGTTAAGAGGATGTCAGCGGGAGGCACAGATACGCAGTATTTT. This gives the protein CSVKRMSAGGTDTQYF.

The chain uses TRBV7-8 and TRBJ2-1; TRBD2 aligns across 10 bases. Germline V lookup: CDR1 SGHVS, CDR2 FQNEAQ. Germline trimming cut 3 bases from V and 5 bases from J; bases unmatched to any gene: 4. This CDR3 contains 15 residues. CDR3 loop: CASSFNGLADNEQFF. The CDR3 nucleotides read TGTGCCAGCAGCTTCAACGGACTAGCGGACAATGAGCAGTTCTTC.

J is TRBJ2-5 and V is TRBV9; D call uncertain. Trimming took 2 bases from V and 4 from J, leaving 9 bases between them. Germline V CDR1 and CDR2: SGDLS, YYNGEE. The CDR3 extends over 13 amino acids. The CDR3 loop is CASSVSGRETQYF. The DNA for the CDR3 is TGTGCCAGCAGCGTCTCGGGTAGAGAGACCCAGTACTTC.

The V and J genes are TRBV5-8 and TRBJ1-4; a possible D gene is TRBD1 (6 bases). V gave up 6 bases and J gave up 4 bases, with 19 bases separating them. The CDR3 spans 16 residues. Germline loops: CDR1 SGHTS, CDR2 YDEGEE. CDR3 DNA: TGTGCCAGCAAACCACCCCCAGGGGCGGATAATGAAAAACTGTTTTTT. Its translation: CASKPPPGADNEKLFF.

The chain has TRBV7-9 and TRBJ1-2; 8 bases are a match to TRBD1. The CDR3 has 14 amino acids. J gave up 5 bases and V 3 bases, and 5 bases lay outside the gene matches. The V gene's germline CDR1 is SEHNR and CDR2 FQNEAQ (reference sequence). The CDR3 nucleotides are TGTGCCAGCAGCTTGCTGGACAGGGCGTATGGCTACACCTTC. Translating it yields CASSLLDRAYGYTF.

V gene TRBV5-5 combines with J gene TRBJ1-5, with a tentative D call TRBD1 (5 bases). The CDR3 loop spans 16 amino acids. The germline V gene encodes CDR1 SGHKS and CDR2 YYEKEE (reference sequence). Between the trimmed V and J ends, which lost 0 bases and 4 bases, there was a span of 14 bases. In nucleotides, the CDR3 is TGTGCCAGCAGCTTGGAGTCTGGGGCAGTTAATCAGCCCCAGCATTTT. It yields the protein CASSLESGAVNQPQHF.

The CDR3 DNA reads as TGTGCCAGCAGCCGGTACAATAGCGGCGGGGAGCTGTTTTTT. Protein sequence: CASSRYNSGGELFF. The gene calls are TRBV6-2 or TRBV6-3 and TRBJ2-2, with D perhaps TRBD2 (6 bases). Per germline, CDR1 MNHEY and CDR2 SVGEGT. Between the trimmed V and J ends, which lost 6 bases and 7 bases, there was a span of 15 bases. The CDR3 extends over 14 amino acids.

This clone occurred once. The chain has TRBV5-4 and TRBJ2-1; D is unclear. Trimming removed 0 bases from V and 4 bases from J, with 11 bases in between. The germline V gene encodes CDR1 SGHNT and CDR2 YYREEE (reference sequence). The CDR3 sequence is 15 residues long. The CDR3 sequence: CASSLGGGNYNEQFF. The CDR3 coding sequence is TGTGCCAGCAGCTTGGGAGGCGGAAATTACAATGAGCAGTTCTTC.

The chain couples TRBV7-2 to TRBJ1-3, with 9 bases aligning to TRBD1. The CDR3 runs 14 residues. Germline V lookup: CDR1 SGHTA, CDR2 FQGNSA. V dropped 5 bases and J dropped 5; count of bases not matched to a gene: 4. In DNA, the CDR3 is TGTGCCAGCAGCCCCACAGGGGGCCGAAACACCATATATTTT. This translates into CASSPTGGRNTIYF. Together with reference TRBV7-2 and TRBJ1-3, the CDR3 gives the full variable domain: GAGVSQSPSNKVTEKGKDVELRCDPISGHTALYWYRQSLGQGLEFLIYFQGNSAPDKSGLPSDRFSAERTGGSVSTLTIQRTQQEDSAVYLCASSPTGGRNTIYFGEGSWLTVV.

The chain has TRBV24-1 and TRBJ2-3; D unclear. Germline lookup yields CDR1 KGHDR and CDR2 SFDVKD. This CDR3 is built from 11 residues. V gave up 5 bases and J gave up 4 bases, with 3 bases separating them. CDR3 bases: TGTGCCACCAGTGCCGCAGATACGCAGTATTTT. It codes for CATSAADTQYF.

The J gene is TRBJ2-7, the V gene TRBV6-5; D not resolved. Trimming removed 0 bases from V and 0 bases from J, with 9 bases in between. The CDR3 consists of 15 residues. Germline V CDR1 and CDR2: MNHEY, SVGAGI. CDR3 in amino acids: CASSYSTASSYEQYF. The CDR3 region has the DNA TGTGCCAGCAGTTACTCTACGGCTAGCTCCTACGAGCAGTACTTC.

This clone has a handful of counts. The chain links TRBV11-3 to TRBJ2-7, with 7 bases lining up with TRBD1. Germline V lookup: CDR1 SGHNT, CDR2 YENEEA. The CDR3 extends over 15 amino acids. The V and J ends lost 2 bases and 4 bases, in that order; junction bases with no gene match: 8. This CDR3 reads CASSLLAGGTYEQYF. In DNA form, the CDR3 reads TGTGCCAGCAGCTTATTGGCAGGGGGAACTTACGAGCAGTACTTC.

The chain uses TRBV7-2 and TRBJ2-5; 7 nucleotides align to TRBD2. The V and J ends lost 0 bases and 0 bases, in that order; junction bases with no gene match: 10. The CDR3 sequence is 18 residues long. Germline V gene data show CDR1 as SGHTA and CDR2 as FQGNSA. CDR3 DNA sequence: TGTGCCAGCAGCTTAGCCTTTTTATCTAGCGGACACCAAGAGACCCAGTACTTC. Translation gives CASSLAFLSSGHQETQYF.

The chain links TRBV12-3 or TRBV12-4 to TRBJ2-1; 9 bases match TRBD1. The junction had 4 bases not matched to a gene; V was cut back by 5 bases and J by 8 bases. The CDR3 covers 13 residues. Written as DNA, the CDR3 is TGTGCCAGCAGTACGACAGGGGGGGATGAGCAGTTCTTC. This translates into CASSTTGGDEQFF.

CDR3 nucleotide sequence: TGTGCCAGTACCGACAGGCCGAACACCGGGGAGCTGTTTTTT. Its protein product is CASTDRPNTGELFF. The gene calls are TRBV19 and TRBJ2-2; D perhaps matches TRBD1 (6 bases). The CDR3 covers 14 residues. Germline-derived CDR1 and CDR2 are LNHDA and SQIVND (reference sequence). Trimming shortened V by 7 bases and J by 0 bases, and 9 bases separated the two germline ends.

The chain is built from TRBV28 and TRBJ2-5; 9 positions agree with TRBD2. Germline trimming cut 5 bases from V and 1 base from J; bases unmatched to any gene: 2. This CDR3 contains 14 residues. Per germline, CDR1 MDHEN and CDR2 SYDVKM. The CDR3 DNA follows: TGTGCCAGCAGTCGGACTAGCGTCCAAGAGACCCAGTACTTC. Residues: CASSRTSVQETQYF.

The chain employs TRBV7-3 and TRBJ1-1; tentative D call: TRBD1 (6 bases). CDR3 length: 14 amino acids. Germline V gives CDR1 SGHTA, CDR2 FQGTGA. Trimming took off 1 base at V and 4 bases at J, with 10 bases between the two ends. As DNA, the CDR3 is TGTGCCAGCAGCTTAAGTCAGGGGAGCACTGAAGCTTTCTTT. This codes for CASSLSQGSTEAFF.

As regards this clone: Other DNA variants within this sample encode the same CDR3. V usage is TRBV5-1 and J usage is TRBJ2-7; D is undetermined. CDR3 size: 13 residues. V lost 0 bases to trimming and J lost 2 bases, with 6 bases between them. From germline, CDR1 is SGHRS and CDR2 YFSETQ. CDR3 residues: CASSLGGPYEQYF. CDR3 nucleotides: TGCGCCAGCAGCTTGGGAGGCCCCTACGAGCAGTACTTC.

The chain is built from TRBV5-1 and TRBJ1-2; D may be TRBD1 (5 bases). V lost 2 bases and J 2 bases, leaving 10 bases between the germline ends. This CDR3 has 14 residues. From germline, CDR1 is SGHRS and CDR2 YFSETQ. The CDR3 DNA sequence: TGCGCCAGCAGCTTAGCAGGGCCAAACTATGGCTACACCTTC. Translated, it gives CASSLAGPNYGYTF.